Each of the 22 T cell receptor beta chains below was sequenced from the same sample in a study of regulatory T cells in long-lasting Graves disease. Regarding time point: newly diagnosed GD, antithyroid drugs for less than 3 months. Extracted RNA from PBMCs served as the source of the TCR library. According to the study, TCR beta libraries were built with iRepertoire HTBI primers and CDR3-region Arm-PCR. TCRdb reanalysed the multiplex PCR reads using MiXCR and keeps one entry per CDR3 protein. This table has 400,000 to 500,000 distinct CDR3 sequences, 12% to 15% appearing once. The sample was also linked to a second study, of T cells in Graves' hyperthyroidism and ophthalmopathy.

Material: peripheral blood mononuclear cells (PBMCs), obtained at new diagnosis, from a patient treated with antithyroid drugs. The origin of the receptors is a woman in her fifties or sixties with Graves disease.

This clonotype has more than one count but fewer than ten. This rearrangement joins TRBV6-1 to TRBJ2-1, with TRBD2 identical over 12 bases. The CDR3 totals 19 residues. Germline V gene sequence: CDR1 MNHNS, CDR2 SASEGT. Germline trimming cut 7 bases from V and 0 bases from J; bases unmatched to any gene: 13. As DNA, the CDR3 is TGTGCCAGCACCTACGGTGGCCTAGCGGGAGGGCGCTCCTACAATGAGCAGTTCTTC. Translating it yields CASTYGGLAGGRSYNEQFF.

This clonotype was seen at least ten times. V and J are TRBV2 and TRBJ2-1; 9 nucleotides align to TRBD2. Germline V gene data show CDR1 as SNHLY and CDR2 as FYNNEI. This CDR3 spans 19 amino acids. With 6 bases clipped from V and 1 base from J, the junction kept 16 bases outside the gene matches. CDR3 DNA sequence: TGTGCCAGCAGCCAACCTCGGAGCGGGAGGTCTGCATCCTACAATGAGCAGTTCTTC. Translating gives CASSQPRSGRSASYNEQFF.

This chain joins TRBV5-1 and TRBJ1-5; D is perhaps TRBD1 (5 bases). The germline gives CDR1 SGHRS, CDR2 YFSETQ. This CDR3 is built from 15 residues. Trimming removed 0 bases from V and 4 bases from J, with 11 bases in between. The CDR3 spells CASSLEGVLNQPQHF. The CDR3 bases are TGCGCCAGCAGCTTGGAAGGGGTTCTGAATCAGCCCCAGCATTTT.

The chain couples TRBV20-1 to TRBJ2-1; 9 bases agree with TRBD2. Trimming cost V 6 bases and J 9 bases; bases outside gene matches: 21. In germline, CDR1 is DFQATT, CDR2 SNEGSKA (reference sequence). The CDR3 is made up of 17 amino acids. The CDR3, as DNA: TGCAGTGCCCGCCGGCTAGCGGGACGCCTCTCTGAAGGTGAGCAGTTCTTC. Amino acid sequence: CSARRLAGRLSEGEQFF.

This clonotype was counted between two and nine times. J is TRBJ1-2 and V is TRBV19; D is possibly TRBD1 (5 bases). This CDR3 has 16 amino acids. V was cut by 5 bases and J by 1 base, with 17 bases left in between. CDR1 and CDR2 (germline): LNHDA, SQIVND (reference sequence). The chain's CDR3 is CASSGRRDRINYGYTF. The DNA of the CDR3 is TGTGCCAGTAGTGGCCGCCGGGACCGTATTAACTATGGCTACACCTTC.

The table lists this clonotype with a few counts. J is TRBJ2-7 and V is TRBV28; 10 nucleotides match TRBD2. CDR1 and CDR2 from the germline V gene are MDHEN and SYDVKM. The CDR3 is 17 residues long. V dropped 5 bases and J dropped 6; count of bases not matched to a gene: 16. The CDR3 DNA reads TGTGCCAGCAGTATCCCCGTTTGGTCTAGCGGGAGCATCGAGCAGTACTTC. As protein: CASSIPVWSSGSIEQYF.

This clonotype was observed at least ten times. The CDR3 loop reads CASSSTSGANTGELFF. The CDR3 region has the DNA TGTGCCAGCAGCTCAACTAGCGGGGCGAACACCGGGGAGCTGTTTTTT. The V gene is TRBV11-2, the J gene TRBJ2-2, with TRBD2 identical over 10 bases. The CDR3 has 16 amino acids. The junction had 2 bases not matched to a gene; V was cut back by 4 bases and J by 0 bases. The germline gives CDR1 SGHAT, CDR2 FQNNGV.

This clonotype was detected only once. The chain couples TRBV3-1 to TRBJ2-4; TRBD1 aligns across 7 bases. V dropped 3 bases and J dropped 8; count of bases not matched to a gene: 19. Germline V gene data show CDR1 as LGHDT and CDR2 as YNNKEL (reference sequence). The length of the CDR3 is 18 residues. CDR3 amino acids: CASSHEYRGEGNTDIQYF. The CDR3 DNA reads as TGTGCCAGCAGCCACGAATACAGGGGCGAGGGGAATACCGACATTCAGTACTTC.

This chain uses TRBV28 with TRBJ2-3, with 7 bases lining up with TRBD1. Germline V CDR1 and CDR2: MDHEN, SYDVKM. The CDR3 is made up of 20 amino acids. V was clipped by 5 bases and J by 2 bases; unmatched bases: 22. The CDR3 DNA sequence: TGTGCCAGCAGTATTTACGGCGGACAGGTGAATCATAGCTACACAGATACGCAGTATTTT. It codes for CASSIYGGQVNHSYTDTQYF.

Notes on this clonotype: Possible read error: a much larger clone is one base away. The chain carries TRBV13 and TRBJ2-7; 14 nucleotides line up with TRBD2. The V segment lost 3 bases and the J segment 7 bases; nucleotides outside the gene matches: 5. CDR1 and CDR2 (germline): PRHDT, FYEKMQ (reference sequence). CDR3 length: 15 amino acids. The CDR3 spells CASSFRTSGRYEQYF. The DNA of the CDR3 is TGTGCCAGCAGCTTCAGGACTAGCGGGAGGTATGAGCAGTACTTC.

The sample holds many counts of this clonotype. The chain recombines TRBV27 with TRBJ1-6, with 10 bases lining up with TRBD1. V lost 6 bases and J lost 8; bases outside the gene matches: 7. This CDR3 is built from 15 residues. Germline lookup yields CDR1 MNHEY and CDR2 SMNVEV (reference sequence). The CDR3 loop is CASRLRDRGYSPLHF. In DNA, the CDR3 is TGTGCCAGCAGGCTTAGGGACAGGGGTTATTCACCCCTCCACTTT.

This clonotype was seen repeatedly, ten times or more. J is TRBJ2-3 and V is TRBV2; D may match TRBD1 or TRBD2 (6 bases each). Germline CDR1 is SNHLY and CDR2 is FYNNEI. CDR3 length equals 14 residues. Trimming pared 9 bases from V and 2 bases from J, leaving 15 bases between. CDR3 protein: CASSSGGLTDTQYF. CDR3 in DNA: TGTGCCAGTTCAAGTGGGGGGCTCACAGATACGCAGTATTTT.

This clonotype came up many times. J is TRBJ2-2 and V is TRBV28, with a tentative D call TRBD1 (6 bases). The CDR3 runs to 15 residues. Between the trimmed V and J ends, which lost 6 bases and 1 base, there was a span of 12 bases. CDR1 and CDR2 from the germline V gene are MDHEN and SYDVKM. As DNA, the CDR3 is TGTGCCAGCAGAGACAACAGGGTGAACACCGGGGAGCTGTTTTTT. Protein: CASRDNRVNTGELFF.

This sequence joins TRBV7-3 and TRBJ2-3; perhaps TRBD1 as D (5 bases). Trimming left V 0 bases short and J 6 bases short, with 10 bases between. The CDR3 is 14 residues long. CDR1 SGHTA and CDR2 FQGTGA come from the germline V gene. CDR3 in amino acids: CASSLTQGKDTQYF. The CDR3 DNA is TGTGCCAGCAGCTTAACGCAGGGCAAGGATACGCAGTATTTT. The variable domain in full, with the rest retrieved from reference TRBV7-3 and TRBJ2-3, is GAGVSQTPSNKVTEKGKYVELRCDPISGHTALYWYRQSLGQGPEFLIYFQGTGAADDSGLPNDRFFAVRPEGSVSTLKIQRTERGDSAVYLCASSLTQGKDTQYFGPGTRLTVL.

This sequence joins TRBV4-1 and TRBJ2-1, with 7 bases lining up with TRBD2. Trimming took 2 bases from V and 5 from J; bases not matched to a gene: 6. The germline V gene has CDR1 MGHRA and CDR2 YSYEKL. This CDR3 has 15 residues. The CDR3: CASSQKVGTNNEQFF. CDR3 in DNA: TGCGCCAGCAGCCAAAAAGTCGGGACTAACAATGAGCAGTTCTTC.

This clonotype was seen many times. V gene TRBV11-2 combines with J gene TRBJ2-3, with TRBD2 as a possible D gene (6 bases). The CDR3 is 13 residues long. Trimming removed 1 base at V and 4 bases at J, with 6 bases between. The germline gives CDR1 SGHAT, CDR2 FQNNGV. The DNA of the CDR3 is TGTGCCAGCAGCTTAGGACTAGCAGATACGCAGTATTTT. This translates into CASSLGLADTQYF.

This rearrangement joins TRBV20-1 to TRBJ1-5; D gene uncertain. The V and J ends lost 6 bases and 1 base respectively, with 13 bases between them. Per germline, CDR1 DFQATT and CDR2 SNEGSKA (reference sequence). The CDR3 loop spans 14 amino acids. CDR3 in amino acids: CSAGRGLSNQPQHF. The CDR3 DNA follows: TGCAGTGCCGGCCGAGGGCTGAGCAATCAGCCCCAGCATTTT.

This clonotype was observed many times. As DNA, the CDR3 is TGTGCCAGCAGTGAGGGACAGGCGAACTACGAGCAGTACTTC. Translating gives CASSEGQANYEQYF. This chain links TRBV28 with TRBJ2-7, with 8 bases that match TRBD1. This CDR3 has 14 residues. Germline CDR1 MDHEN, CDR2 SYDVKM. Trimming at V came to 5 bases and at J to 3 bases, leaving 6 bases not matched to a gene. Combining the CDR3 with reference TRBV28 and TRBJ2-7 gives the whole variable domain DVKVTQSSRYLVKRTGEKVFLECVQDMDHENMFWYRQDPGLGLRLIYFSYDVKMKEKGDIPEGYSVSREKKERFSLILESASTNQTSMYLCASSEGQANYEQYFGPGTRLTVT.

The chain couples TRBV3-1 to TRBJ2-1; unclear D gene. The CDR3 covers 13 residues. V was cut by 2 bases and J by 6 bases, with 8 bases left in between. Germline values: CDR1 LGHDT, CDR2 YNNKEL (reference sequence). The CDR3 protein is CASSQPGRNEQFF. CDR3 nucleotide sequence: TGTGCCAGCAGCCAACCGGGCCGCAATGAGCAGTTCTTC.

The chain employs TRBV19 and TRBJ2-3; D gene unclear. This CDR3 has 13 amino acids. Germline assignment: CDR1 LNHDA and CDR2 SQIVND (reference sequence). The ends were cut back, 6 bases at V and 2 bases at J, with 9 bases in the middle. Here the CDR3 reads CASREEFTDTQYF. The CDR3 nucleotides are TGTGCCAGTAGGGAAGAATTCACAGATACGCAGTATTTT.

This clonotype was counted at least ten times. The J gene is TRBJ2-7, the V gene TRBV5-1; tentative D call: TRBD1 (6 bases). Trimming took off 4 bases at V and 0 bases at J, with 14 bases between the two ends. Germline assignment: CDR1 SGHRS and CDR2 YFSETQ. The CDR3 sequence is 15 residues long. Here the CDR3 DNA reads TGCGCCAGCAGCGAAAGGGCAGGGGCCTCCTACGAGCAGTACTTC. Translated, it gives CASSERAGASYEQYF.

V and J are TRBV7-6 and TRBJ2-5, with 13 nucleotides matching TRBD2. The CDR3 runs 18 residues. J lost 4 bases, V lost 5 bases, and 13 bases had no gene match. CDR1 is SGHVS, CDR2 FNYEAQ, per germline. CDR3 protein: CASSATSGRNQPGETQYF. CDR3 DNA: TGTGCCAGCAGCGCGACTAGCGGGAGGAACCAGCCCGGAGAGACCCAGTACTTC.